The entry below describes one TCR beta chain. In the study's own analysis: Reference gene primers were amplified, and this amplification served to estimate nucleated cell counts. Sequencing was performed with immunoSEQ multiplex PCR; in TCRdb, only in-frame clones are kept and a portion is missing. V, J and clone size reflect that table, while D and trimming were determined from the DNA. The sample holds about 65,000 clones, 80% to 95% seen once. The sample belongs to a study of blood T cell repertoires in COVID-19. Study-wide background: Material from acute and convalescent COVID-19 was sourced from the United States, Italy and Spain. Sample material is recorded as cDNA or gDNA derived from T cells, B-cell-depleted T cells, or PBMCs.

V lost 5 bases, J lost 0 bases, and 3 bases stayed unmatched. This CDR3 has 15 amino acids. CDR1 and CDR2 (germline): SGHTA, FQGNSA. What was sequenced was peripheral blood. The chain joins TRBV7-2 to TRBJ1-3, with TRBD1 identical over 8 bases. The TCR was taken from a man in his 70s with active COVID-19. In DNA form, the CDR3 reads TGTGCCAGCAGCCGGGACAGGAGCTCTGGAAACACCATATATTTT. Its protein is CASSRDRSSGNTIYF.